This T cell receptor beta chain was observed in a study of blood T cell repertoires in COVID-19. This CDR3 is built from 16 residues. Germline assignment: CDR1 SGHRS and CDR2 YFSETQ. Losses at the gene ends were 0 bases for V and 7 bases for J; bases not matched to a gene: 8. Clones were sequenced by immunoSEQ multiplex PCR, and TCRdb holds only the in-frame ones, with some missing. Counted here are 250,000 to 350,000 clones, over 80% occurring once; the ten biggest clones make up about 6%. The sample comprised peripheral blood. The sequence was obtained from a woman between 50 and 59 years old with COVID-19, enrolled during active disease. The chain is built from TRBV5-1 and TRBJ2-1; 9 bases fit TRBD1. In DNA, the CDR3 is TGCGCCAGCAGCTTGGTTGGGACAGGGATCGTGAATGAGCAGTTCTTC. Its translation: CASSLVGTGIVNEQFF.